This TCR beta chain was sequenced during a study of glioma-infiltrating T cells after dendritic cell vaccination. Time point denoted: after dendritic cell vaccination, including at tumor progression/relapse. This CDR3 contains 17 residues. The junction had 8 bases not matched to a gene; V was cut back by 0 bases and J by 0 bases. CDR1 is SGDLS and CDR2 is YYNGEE in the germline V gene. The PCR used 60 V beta and 13 J beta primers. Profiling relied on immunoSEQ multiplex PCR, and the TCRdb table lists in-frame clones only, not all of them. The repertoire holds roughly 100,000 clones, with 90% as singletons.

The J gene is TRBJ1-1, the V gene TRBV9; TRBD1 matches 7 bases. This sequence was found in a human donor with glioblastoma. The specimen was blood, collected after dendritic cell vaccination. The CDR3 DNA reads as TGTGCCAGCAGCGTAGCAACAGGGGCGATACTGAACACTGAAGCTTTCTTT. Translation: CASSVATGAILNTEAFF.